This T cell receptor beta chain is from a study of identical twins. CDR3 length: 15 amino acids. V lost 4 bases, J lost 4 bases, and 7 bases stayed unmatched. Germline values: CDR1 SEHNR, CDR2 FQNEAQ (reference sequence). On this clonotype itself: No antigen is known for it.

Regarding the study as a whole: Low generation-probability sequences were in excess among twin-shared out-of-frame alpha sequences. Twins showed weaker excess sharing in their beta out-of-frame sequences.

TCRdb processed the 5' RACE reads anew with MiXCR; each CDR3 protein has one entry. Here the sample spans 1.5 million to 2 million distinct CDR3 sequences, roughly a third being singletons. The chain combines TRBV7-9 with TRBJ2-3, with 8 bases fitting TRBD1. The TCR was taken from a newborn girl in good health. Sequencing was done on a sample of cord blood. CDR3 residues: CASSWGQVRSDTQYF. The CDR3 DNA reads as TGTGCCAGCAGCTGGGGACAGGTGCGGTCAGATACGCAGTATTTT.